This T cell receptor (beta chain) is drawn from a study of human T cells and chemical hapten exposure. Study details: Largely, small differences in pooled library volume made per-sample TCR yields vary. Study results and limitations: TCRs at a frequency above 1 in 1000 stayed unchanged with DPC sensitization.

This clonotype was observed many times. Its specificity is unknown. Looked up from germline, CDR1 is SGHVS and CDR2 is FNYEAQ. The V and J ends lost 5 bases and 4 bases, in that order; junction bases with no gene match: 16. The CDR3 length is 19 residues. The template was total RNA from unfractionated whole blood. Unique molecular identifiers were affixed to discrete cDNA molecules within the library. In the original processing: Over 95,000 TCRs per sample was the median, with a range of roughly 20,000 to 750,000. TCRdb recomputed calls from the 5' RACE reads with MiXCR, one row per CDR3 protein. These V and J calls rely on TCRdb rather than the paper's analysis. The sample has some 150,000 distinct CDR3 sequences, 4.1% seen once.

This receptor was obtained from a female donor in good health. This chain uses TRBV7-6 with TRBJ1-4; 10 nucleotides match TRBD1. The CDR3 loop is CASSPYSGQGGFGNEKLFF. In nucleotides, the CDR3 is TGTGCCAGCAGCCCATACTCCGGACAGGGGGGTTTCGGTAATGAAAAACTGTTTTTT.